The clone carrying this T cell receptor beta chain was recorded many times. Its target is unknown. This sample is drawn from a study of T cells after yellow fever vaccination. Study information: Fractions of limited cellularity were prepared by means of SMART-Seq v4 Ultra Low Input. Study conclusions and caveats: Most clones from primary vaccination resurfaced after the booster (around 97% CD4, 70% to 90% CD8).

TCRdb analysed the 5' RACE reads with MiXCR anew, one entry per CDR3 protein. The table has fewer than 500,000 distinct CDR3 sequences, approximately 19% seen once. This clonotype was obtained from a man in his late teens or twenties who received the YFV17D yellow fever vaccine. The source material was PBMCs, sampled before the yellow fever booster vaccination.

CDR3 amino acids: CASSLVSGGRQFF. The CDR3 DNA follows: TGTGCCAGCAGCTTAGTTTCGGGGGGGCGGCAGTTCTTC. J is TRBJ2-1 and V is TRBV7-6; 8 nucleotides match TRBD2. V trimming: 1 base; J trimming: 12 bases; junction bases outside the gene matches: 5. Germline CDR1 is SGHVS and CDR2 is FNYEAQ. The length of the CDR3 is 13 residues.